This entry is about one T cell receptor beta chain. Its antigen is still unknown. Germline and junction disagree at one end, which may indicate a read error. Co-extracting RNA and DNA was done with about 20-34 mg of unsorted bulk tissue as input. This sample was included in a study of tumor-infiltrating lymphocytes in primary liver carcinoma. Turning to the study itself: Men as well as women, aged 30 to 69 years, made up the patients. Tumors, staged T1-T3 N0M0, spanned about 4.2 to 11 cm. Overall study findings and caveats: Relative to blood, tumors carried a significantly larger fraction of the repertoire in their top 250 clones (p = 0.039). Paired tumor-adjacent and tumor-blood samples overlapped less than tumor region pairs did.

From germline, CDR1 is MNHEY and CDR2 SVGAGI. The CDR3 has 16 residues. cDNA specific to TCR beta was made from approximately 500 ng of total RNA, with a constant-region primer employed for priming. For TCR beta, libraries were produced by three nested multiplex PCR rounds using slightly modified ARM-PCR. Running nine to ten cycles apiece, the first two PCR rounds relied on TRBV1-TRBV30 forward primers together with a C-beta reverse primer. TCRdb re-called the multiplex PCR reads through MiXCR, storing one row per CDR3 protein. The sample has 90,000 to 150,000 distinct CDR3 sequences; around 70% are singletons.

This chain uses TRBV6-5 with TRBJ2-2; D is undetermined. Material: tumor-adjacent normal liver tissue. The sequence derives from a woman aged 60 to 75 with primary liver carcinoma and hepatitis B virus infection. The DNA for the CDR3 is TGTGCCATCAGTTTCGGAGCTGGCGCGTCCTCCGGGGAGCTGTTTTTT. Translation gives CAISFGAGASSGELFF.